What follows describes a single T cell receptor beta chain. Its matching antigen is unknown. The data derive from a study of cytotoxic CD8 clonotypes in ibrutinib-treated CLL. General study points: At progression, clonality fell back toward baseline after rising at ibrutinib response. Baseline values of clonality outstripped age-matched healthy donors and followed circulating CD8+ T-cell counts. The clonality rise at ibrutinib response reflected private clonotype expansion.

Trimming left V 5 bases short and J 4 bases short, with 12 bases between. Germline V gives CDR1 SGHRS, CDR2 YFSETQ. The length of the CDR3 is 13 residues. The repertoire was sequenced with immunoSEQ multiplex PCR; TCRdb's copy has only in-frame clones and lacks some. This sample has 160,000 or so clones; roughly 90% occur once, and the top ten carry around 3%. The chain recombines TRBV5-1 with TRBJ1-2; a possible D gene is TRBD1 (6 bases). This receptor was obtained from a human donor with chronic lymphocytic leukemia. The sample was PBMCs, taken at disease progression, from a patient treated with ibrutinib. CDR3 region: CASSPGQPYGYTF. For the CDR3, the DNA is TGCGCCAGCAGTCCCGGACAGCCCTATGGCTACACCTTC. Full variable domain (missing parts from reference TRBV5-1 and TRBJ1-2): KAGVTQTPRYLIKTRGQQVTLSCSPISGHRSVSWYQQTPGQGLQFLFEYFSETQRNKGNFPGRFSGRQFSNSRSEMNVSTLELGDSALYLCASSPGQPYGYTFGSGTRLTVV.